Detailed here is one T cell receptor (beta chain). Trimming cost V 4 bases and J 0 bases, with 20 bases left between them. CDR1 and CDR2 from the germline V gene are SGHRS and YFSETQ. The CDR3 spans 18 residues. The data derive from a study of blood T cell repertoires in COVID-19. This table comes from immunoSEQ multiplex PCR, and its TCRdb copy is limited to in-frame clones, with some not included. The sample has 300,000 to 500,000 clones; over 75% are singletons. V is TRBV5-1 and J is TRBJ1-3; tentatively, D is TRBD1 (5 bases). This TCR came from a woman in her twenties or thirties with acute COVID-19. Sequenced material: PBMCs or T cells enriched from blood (not recorded which). The DNA for the CDR3 is TGCGCCAGCAGCCCTACCCCCGGGGGACGGAGCTCTGGAAACACCATATATTTT. It codes for CASSPTPGGRSSGNTIYF.